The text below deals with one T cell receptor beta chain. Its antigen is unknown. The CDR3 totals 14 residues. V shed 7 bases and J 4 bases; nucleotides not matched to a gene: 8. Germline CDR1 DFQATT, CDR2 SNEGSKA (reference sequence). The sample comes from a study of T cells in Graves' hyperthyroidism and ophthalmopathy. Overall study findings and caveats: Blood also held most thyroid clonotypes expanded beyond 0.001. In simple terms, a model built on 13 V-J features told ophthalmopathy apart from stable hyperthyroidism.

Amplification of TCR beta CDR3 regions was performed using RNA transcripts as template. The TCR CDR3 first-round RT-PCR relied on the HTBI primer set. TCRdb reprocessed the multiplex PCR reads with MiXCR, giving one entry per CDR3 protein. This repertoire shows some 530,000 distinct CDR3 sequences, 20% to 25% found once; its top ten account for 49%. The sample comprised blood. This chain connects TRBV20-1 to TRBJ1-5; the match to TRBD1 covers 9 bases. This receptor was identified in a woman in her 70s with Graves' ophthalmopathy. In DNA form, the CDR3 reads TGCAGTGTGTGGACAGGGGCGGTAAATCAGCCCCAGCATTTT. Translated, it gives CSVWTGAVNQPQHF.